This paragraph covers one T cell receptor (beta chain) sequence. Its antigen is unknown. The data are from a study of cytomegalovirus exposure and HLA in healthy donors. At the level of the study: The 666 first-cohort repertoires shared a platform with the 130 or so validation repertoires, as reported in a later analysis.

General observations from the study: The authors listed 150 or so TCR beta chains as cytomegalovirus-associated. Confirmation in vitro established that a few CMV-associated chains were specific for CMV antigens.

The donors were members of the validation cohort comprising over a hundred subjects, separate from the roughly 650-subject first cohort. The table came from immunoSEQ multiplex PCR; TCRdb's copy has only in-frame clones and leaves some out. The sample lists about 350,000 clones, about nine tenths occurring once. The CDR3 runs to 16 residues. The ends were cut back, 7 bases at V and 1 base at J, with 17 bases in the middle. Germline loops: CDR1 SNHLY, CDR2 FYNNEI. The rearrangement links TRBV2 to TRBJ1-5, with a tentative D call TRBD1 (5 bases). The receptor was derived from a woman between 25 and 40 years old in good health and CMV-seropositive. The specimen was PBMCs. In DNA, the CDR3 is TGTGCCAGCACCCCGACCCCCAGGGCAAGCAATCAGCCCCAGCATTTT. Amino acids: CASTPTPRASNQPQHF.